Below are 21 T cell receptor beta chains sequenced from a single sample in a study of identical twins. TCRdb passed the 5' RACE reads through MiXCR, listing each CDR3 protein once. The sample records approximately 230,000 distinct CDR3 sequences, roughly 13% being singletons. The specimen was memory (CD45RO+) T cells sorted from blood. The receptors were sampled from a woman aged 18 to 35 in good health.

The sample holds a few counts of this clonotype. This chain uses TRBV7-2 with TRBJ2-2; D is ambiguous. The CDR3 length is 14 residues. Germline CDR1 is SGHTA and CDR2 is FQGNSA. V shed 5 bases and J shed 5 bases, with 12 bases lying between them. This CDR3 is CASSPLVRTGELFF. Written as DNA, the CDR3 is TGTGCCAGCAGCCCCCTCGTGAGGACCGGGGAGCTGTTTTTT.

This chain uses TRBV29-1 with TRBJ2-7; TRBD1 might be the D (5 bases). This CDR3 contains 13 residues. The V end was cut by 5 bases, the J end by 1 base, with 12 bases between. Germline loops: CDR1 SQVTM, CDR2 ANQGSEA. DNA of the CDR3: TGCAGCGTTCGGTCGCAGGGTTCCTACGAGCAGTACTTC. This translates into CSVRSQGSYEQYF.

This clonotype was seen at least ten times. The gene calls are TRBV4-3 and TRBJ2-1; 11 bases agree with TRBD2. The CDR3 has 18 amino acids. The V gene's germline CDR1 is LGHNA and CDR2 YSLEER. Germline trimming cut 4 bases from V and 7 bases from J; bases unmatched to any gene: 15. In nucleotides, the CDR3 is TGCGCCAGCAGCCTCGGGACCTTAGCGGGAGGGCCGGGAAATGAGCAGTTCTTC. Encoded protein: CASSLGTLAGGPGNEQFF.

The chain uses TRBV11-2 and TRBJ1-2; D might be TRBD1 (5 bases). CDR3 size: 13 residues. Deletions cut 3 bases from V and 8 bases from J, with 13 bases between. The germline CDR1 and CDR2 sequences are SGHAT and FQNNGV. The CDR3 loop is CASSLLQAEGYTF. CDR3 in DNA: TGTGCCAGCAGCTTGTTACAGGCAGAAGGCTACACCTTC.

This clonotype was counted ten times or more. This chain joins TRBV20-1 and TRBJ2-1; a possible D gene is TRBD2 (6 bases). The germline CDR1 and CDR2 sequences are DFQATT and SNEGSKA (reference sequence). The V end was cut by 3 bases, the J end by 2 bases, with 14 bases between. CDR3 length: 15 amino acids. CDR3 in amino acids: CSARVEGKTYNEQFF. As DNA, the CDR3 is TGCAGTGCTAGGGTGGAGGGAAAAACCTACAATGAGCAGTTCTTC.

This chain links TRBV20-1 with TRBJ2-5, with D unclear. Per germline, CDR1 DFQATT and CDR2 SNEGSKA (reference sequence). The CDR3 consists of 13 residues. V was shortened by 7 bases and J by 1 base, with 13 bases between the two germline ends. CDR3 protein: CSVPRRVQETQYF. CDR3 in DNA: TGCAGTGTCCCTAGGCGAGTCCAAGAGACCCAGTACTTC.

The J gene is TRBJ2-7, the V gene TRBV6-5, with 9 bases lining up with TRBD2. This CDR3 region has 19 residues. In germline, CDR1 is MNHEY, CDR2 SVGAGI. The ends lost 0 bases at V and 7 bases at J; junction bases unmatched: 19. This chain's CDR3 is CASSYSGVGGGRASGEQYF. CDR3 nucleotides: TGTGCCAGCAGTTACTCAGGTGTTGGGGGCGGGAGGGCCTCGGGGGAGCAGTACTTC.

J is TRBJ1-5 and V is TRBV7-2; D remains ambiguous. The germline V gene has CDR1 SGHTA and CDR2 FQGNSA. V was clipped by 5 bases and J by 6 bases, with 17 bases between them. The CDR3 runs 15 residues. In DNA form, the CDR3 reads TGTGCCAGCAGCGTCGACCGGAATAGCGGTCAGCCCCAGCATTTT. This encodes CASSVDRNSGQPQHF.

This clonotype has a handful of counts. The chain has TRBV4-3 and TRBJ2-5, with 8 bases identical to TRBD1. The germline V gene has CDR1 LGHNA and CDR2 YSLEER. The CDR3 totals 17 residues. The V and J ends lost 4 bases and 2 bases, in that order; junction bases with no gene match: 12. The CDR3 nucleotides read TGCGCCAGCAGCCCGAGAATGCGGACAGGGTGGCAAGAGACCCAGTACTTC. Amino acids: CASSPRMRTGWQETQYF.

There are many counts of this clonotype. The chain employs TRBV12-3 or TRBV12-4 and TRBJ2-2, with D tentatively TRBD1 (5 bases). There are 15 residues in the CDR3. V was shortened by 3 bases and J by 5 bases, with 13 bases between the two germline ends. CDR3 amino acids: CASSFWQGSTGELFF. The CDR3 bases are TGTGCCAGCAGTTTTTGGCAGGGAAGTACCGGGGAGCTGTTTTTT.

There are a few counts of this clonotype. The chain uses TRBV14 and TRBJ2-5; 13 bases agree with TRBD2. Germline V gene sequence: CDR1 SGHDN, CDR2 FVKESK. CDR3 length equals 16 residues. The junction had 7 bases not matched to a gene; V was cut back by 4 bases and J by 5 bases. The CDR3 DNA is TGTGCCAGCAGCCTTTGGACTAGCGGGAGTCGGGAGACCCAGTACTTC. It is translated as CASSLWTSGSRETQYF.

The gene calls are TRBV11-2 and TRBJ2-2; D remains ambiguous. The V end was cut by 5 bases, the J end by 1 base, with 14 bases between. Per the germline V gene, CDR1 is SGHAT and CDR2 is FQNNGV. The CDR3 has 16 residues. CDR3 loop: CASSRTGSLNTGELFF. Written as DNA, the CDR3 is TGTGCCAGCAGCAGAACCGGGTCCTTGAACACCGGGGAGCTGTTTTTT. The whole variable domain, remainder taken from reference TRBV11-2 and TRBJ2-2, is EAGVAQSPRYKIIEKRQSVAFWCNPISGHATLYWYQQILGQGPKLLIQFQNNGVVDDSQLPKDRFSAERLKGVDSTLKIQPAKLEDSAVYLCASSRTGSLNTGELFFGEGSRLTVL.

The CDR3 sequence: CASSRDGNTIYF. In DNA, the CDR3 is TGCGCCAGCAGCAGGGACGGAAACACCATATATTTT. This chain links TRBV5-1 with TRBJ1-3; D might be TRBD1 (5 bases). Germline V gene lookup returns CDR1 SGHRS and CDR2 YFSETQ. Trimming took off 4 bases at V and 4 bases at J, with 6 bases between the two ends. The CDR3 runs 12 residues.

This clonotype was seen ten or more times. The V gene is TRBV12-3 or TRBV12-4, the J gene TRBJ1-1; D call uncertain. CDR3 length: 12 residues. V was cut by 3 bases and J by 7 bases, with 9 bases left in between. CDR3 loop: CASSFSSLEAFF. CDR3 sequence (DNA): TGTGCCAGCAGTTTTTCCAGCCTTGAAGCTTTCTTT.

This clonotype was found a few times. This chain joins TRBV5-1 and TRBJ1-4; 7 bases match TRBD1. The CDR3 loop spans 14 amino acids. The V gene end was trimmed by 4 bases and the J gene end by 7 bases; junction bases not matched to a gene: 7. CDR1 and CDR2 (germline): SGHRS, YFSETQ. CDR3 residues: CASSADRFFEKLFF. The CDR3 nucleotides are TGCGCCAGCAGCGCGGACAGGTTTTTTGAAAAACTGTTTTTT.

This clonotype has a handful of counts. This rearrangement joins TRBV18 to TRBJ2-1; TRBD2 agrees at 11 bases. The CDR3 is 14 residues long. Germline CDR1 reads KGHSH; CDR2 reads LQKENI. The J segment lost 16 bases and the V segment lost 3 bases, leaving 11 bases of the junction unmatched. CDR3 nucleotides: TGTGCCAGCTCACCGGGACTAGCGGACCTAGGGAGTTTCTTC. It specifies CASSPGLADLGSFF.

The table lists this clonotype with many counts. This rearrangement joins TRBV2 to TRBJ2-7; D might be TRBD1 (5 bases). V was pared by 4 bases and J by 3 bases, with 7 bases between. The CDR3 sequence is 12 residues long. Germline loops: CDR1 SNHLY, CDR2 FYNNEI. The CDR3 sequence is CASSGQSYEQYF. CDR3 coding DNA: TGTGCCAGCAGTGGACAGAGCTACGAGCAGTACTTC.

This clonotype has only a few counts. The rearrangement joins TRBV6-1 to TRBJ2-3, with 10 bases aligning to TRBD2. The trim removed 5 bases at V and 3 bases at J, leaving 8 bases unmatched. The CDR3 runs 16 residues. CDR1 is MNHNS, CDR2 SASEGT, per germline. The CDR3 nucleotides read TGTGCCAGCAGTCCTCTACTAGCGGGAAGGACAGATACGCAGTATTTT. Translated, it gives CASSPLLAGRTDTQYF.

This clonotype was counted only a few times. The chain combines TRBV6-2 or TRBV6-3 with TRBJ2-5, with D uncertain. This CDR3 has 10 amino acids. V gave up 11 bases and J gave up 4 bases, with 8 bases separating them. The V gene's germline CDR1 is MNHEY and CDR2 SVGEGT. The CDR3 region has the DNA TGTGCCGACCCCGGAGAGACCCAGTACTTC. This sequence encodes CADPGETQYF.

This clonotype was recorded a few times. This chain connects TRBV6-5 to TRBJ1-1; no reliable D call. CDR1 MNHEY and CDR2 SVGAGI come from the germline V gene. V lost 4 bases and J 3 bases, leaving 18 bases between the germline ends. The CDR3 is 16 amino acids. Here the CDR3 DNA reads TGTGCCAGCAGTTCTCTGGGCACAAATCGGCACACTGAAGCTTTCTTT. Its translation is CASSSLGTNRHTEAFF.

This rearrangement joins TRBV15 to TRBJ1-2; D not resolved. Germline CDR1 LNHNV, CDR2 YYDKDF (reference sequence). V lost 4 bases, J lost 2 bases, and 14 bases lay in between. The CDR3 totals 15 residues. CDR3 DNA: TGTGCCACCAGCATTGGAGGAGCATCCAACTATGGCTACACCTTC. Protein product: CATSIGGASNYGYTF. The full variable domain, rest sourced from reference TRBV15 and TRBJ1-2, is DAMVIQNPRYQVTQFGKPVTLSCSQTLNHNVMYWYQQKSSQAPKLLFHYYDKDFNNEADTPDNFQSRRPNTSFCFLDIRSPGLGDTAMYLCATSIGGASNYGYTFGSGTRLTVV.